What follows is one T cell receptor (beta chain) and its context. Antigen: not known. This CDR3 spans 13 amino acids. Trimming pared 3 bases from V and 1 base from J, leaving 10 bases between. Germline lookup yields CDR1 SQVTM and CDR2 ANQGSEA. Time point: baseline, week 1 (first vaccination visit). Indicated treatment: pre-vaccination baseline after standard-of-care therapy. These data come from a study of a mutant IDH1 vaccine in newly diagnosed glioma. Whole-study context: The earlier regimen, radiotherapy, temozolomide, or both, was most often both.

Repertoires were generated with immunoSEQ multiplex PCR, while TCRdb's copy carries only in-frame clones and drops some. The sample lists tens of thousands of clones, approximately 90% occurring once. Whole-study findings and limits: Vaccine-induced immune responses were detected in approximately 93% of patients.

The receptor comes from a man aged 25 to 45 with glioma. Specimen: PBMCs, collected from a glioma patient treated with radiotherapy, temozolomide or both. The rearrangement joins TRBV29-1 to TRBJ2-7, with TRBD2 as a possible D gene (6 bases). The CDR3 here is CSVEVSGSYEQYF. The CDR3, as DNA: TGCAGCGTTGAGGTCAGCGGGTCCTACGAGCAGTACTTC.